These 29 T cell receptor beta chains share one sample of origin, sequenced in a study of shared clonotypes between healthy human individuals. The data were produced by immunoSEQ multiplex PCR, yet TCRdb's version contains in-frame clones alone and is incomplete. The sample includes about 590,000 clones, 95% to 96% of them seen just once. CD45RO negativity and positive selection for CCR7 defined naive CD8 cells, a population that excluded terminally differentiated effector memory CD45RA+ cells. The sample comprised naive CD8+ T cells sorted from blood. These receptors originate from a woman between 25 and 40 years old in good health.

The table lists this clone with a count of one. This sequence joins TRBV5-1 and TRBJ1-1; D gene unclear. Germline CDR1 is SGHRS and CDR2 is YFSETQ. Between the trimmed V and J ends, which lost 1 base and 2 bases, there was a span of 6 bases. The CDR3 has 13 residues. As DNA, the CDR3 is TGCGCCAGCAGCTTGTCTCTAAACACTGAAGCTTTCTTT. Translated: CASSLSLNTEAFF. The full variable domain, its missing parts supplied by reference TRBV5-1 and TRBJ1-1, is KAGVTQTPRYLIKTRGQQVTLSCSPISGHRSVSWYQQTPGQGLQFLFEYFSETQRNKGNFPGRFSGRQFSNSRSEMNVSTLELGDSALYLCASSLSLNTEAFFGQGTRLTVV.

The CDR3 protein is CASSPFSWEGENYGYTF. DNA of the CDR3: TGTGCCAGCAGTCCATTCTCCTGGGAGGGGGAGAACTATGGCTACACCTTC. The rearrangement joins TRBV25-1 to TRBJ1-2; possibly TRBD1 for D (6 bases). The V gene lost 5 bases and the J gene lost 2 bases, with 21 bases spanning the gap. CDR3 size: 17 residues. CDR1 MGHDK and CDR2 SYGVNS come from the germline V gene.

The V call is TRBV28, the J call TRBJ2-7; 7 bases match TRBD1. The CDR3 is 18 residues long. CDR1 and CDR2 (germline): MDHEN, SYDVKM. With 2 bases clipped from V and 2 bases from J, the junction kept 15 bases outside the gene matches. CDR3 nucleotides: TGTGCCAGCAGTTTACCTCCAACCACGGACAGGCAACCCTACGAGCAGTACTTC. Protein: CASSLPPTTDRQPYEQYF.

This rearrangement joins TRBV13 to TRBJ2-1; 7 nucleotides align to TRBD1. The CDR3 runs to 13 residues. CDR1 is PRHDT and CDR2 is FYEKMQ in the germline V gene (reference sequence). Trimming at V came to 5 bases and at J to 13 bases, leaving 11 bases not matched to a gene. DNA of the CDR3: TGTGCCAGCAGCGATGACAGGGCCGGTTTACAGTTCTTC. Translation: CASSDDRAGLQFF.

This chain uses TRBV4-1 with TRBJ1-1, with D unresolved. V lost 2 bases, J lost 3 bases, and 16 bases lay in between. The germline CDR1 and CDR2 sequences are MGHRA and YSYEKL. CDR3 length equals 16 residues. The CDR3 protein is CASSQLNLGGDTEAFF. In DNA form, the CDR3 reads TGCGCCAGCAGCCAATTAAACCTAGGTGGGGACACTGAAGCTTTCTTT.

V is TRBV5-6 and J is TRBJ2-5; D remains ambiguous. Germline V gene data show CDR1 as SGHDT and CDR2 as YYEEEE. The length of the CDR3 is 15 residues. V was cut by 0 bases and J by 2 bases, with 11 bases left in between. In nucleotides, the CDR3 is TGTGCCAGCAGCTTGGATGGACGGATACAAGAGACCCAGTACTTC. Translated, it gives CASSLDGRIQETQYF.

This chain links TRBV19 with TRBJ1-5; 7 bases are shared with TRBD1. The CDR3 spans 14 residues. Germline CDR1 is LNHDA and CDR2 is SQIVND (reference sequence). After removal of 3 bases from V and 3 bases from J, the junction contained 2 bases not matched to a gene. The CDR3 DNA sequence: TGTGCCAGTAGTATCGACAGGGACAATCAGCCCCAGCATTTT. This codes for CASSIDRDNQPQHF.

The chain recombines TRBV5-3 with TRBJ1-1; 8 nucleotides align to TRBD1. TRBV5-3 is noted as an ORF with a role that remains uncertain. The CDR3 contains 16 residues. Trimming cost V 4 bases and J 1 base; bases outside gene matches: 9. CDR3 loop: CARSLGQGDSNTEAFF. The CDR3 region has the DNA TGTGCCAGAAGCCTCGGACAGGGTGATTCGAACACTGAAGCTTTCTTT.

The table lists this clone with a few counts. Other DNA sequences from this sample encode an identical CDR3 as well. The chain couples TRBV27 to TRBJ2-1; 9 bases are shared with TRBD2. This CDR3 contains 14 residues. The V segment lost 2 bases and the J segment 4 bases; nucleotides outside the gene matches: 0. Germline V gene lookup returns CDR1 MNHEY and CDR2 SMNVEV (reference sequence). CDR3 residues: CASSLAGGYNEQFF. In DNA form, the CDR3 reads TGTGCCAGCAGTTTAGCGGGAGGGTACAATGAGCAGTTCTTC.

The chain has TRBV2 and TRBJ2-1; 7 bases align to TRBD2. Germline loops: CDR1 SNHLY, CDR2 FYNNEI. Trimming at V came to 8 bases and at J to 7 bases, leaving 8 bases not matched to a gene. The CDR3 length is 13 residues. The CDR3 sequence is CASARLAGNEQFF. Here the CDR3 DNA reads TGTGCCAGCGCGAGACTAGCAGGAAATGAGCAGTTCTTC.

This clone was counted once. The rearrangement links TRBV30 to TRBJ2-3, with a weak D call TRBD2 (6 bases). The CDR3 runs 17 residues. Deletions cut 5 bases from V and 4 bases from J, with 25 bases between. The germline gives CDR1 GTSNPN, CDR2 SVGIG (reference sequence). In nucleotides, the CDR3 is TGTGCCTGGGGGTTTGAGTTTGGCGGGGTTCTACCAGATACGCAGTATTTT. Its protein is CAWGFEFGGVLPDTQYF.

This chain uses TRBV28 with TRBJ2-3, with D hard to call. CDR3 size: 17 residues. V was cut by 6 bases and J by 2 bases, with 21 bases left in between. CDR1 MDHEN and CDR2 SYDVKM come from the germline V gene. The CDR3, as DNA: TGTGCCAGCAGCTTCCTACCCCCGGACCGACCCACAGATACGCAGTATTTT. It is translated as CASSFLPPDRPTDTQYF.

The chain is built from TRBV6-6 and TRBJ2-4; D gene uncertain. Germline CDR1 MNHNY, CDR2 SVGAGI (reference sequence). This CDR3 region has 11 residues. With 5 bases removed from V and 11 bases from J, the gap between germline ends came to 10 bases. CDR3 region: CASSPGTLQYF. CDR3 nucleotides: TGTGCCAGCAGTCCGGGCACGCTTCAGTACTTC.

The chain links TRBV14 to TRBJ2-5; tentatively, D is TRBD1 (6 bases). CDR3 length: 15 residues. Germline lookup yields CDR1 SGHDN and CDR2 FVKESK. Trimming pared 4 bases from V and 2 bases from J, leaving 14 bases between. The CDR3 DNA reads TGTGCCAGCAGCCCCGGGACAAAGAATCAAGAGACCCAGTACTTC. The encoded protein is CASSPGTKNQETQYF.

V is TRBV27 and J is TRBJ2-7; the match to TRBD1 covers 9 bases. Germline V CDR1 and CDR2: MNHEY, SMNVEV (reference sequence). After removal of 4 bases from V and 6 bases from J, the junction contained 7 bases not matched to a gene. The CDR3 covers 14 residues. The CDR3 nucleotides read TGTGCCAGCAGTTATTCACAGGGGGCAGTCGAGCAGTACTTC. The encoded protein is CASSYSQGAVEQYF.

The chain couples TRBV6-5 to TRBJ2-5; D is possibly TRBD2 (5 bases). Germline V gene data show CDR1 as MNHEY and CDR2 as SVGAGI. Between the trimmed V and J ends, which lost 0 bases and 11 bases, there was a span of 7 bases. The CDR3 is 11 residues long. The CDR3 DNA follows: TGTGCCAGCAGTTACTCAAGGGAGCAGTACTTC. Protein sequence: CASSYSREQYF.

The DNA for the CDR3 is TGTGCCAGCAGCTCAGACAGGAGCAATCAGCCCCAGCATTTT. It encodes CASSSDRSNQPQHF. V is TRBV5-6 and J is TRBJ1-5; D is perhaps TRBD1 (6 bases). The CDR3 is made up of 14 amino acids. CDR1 SGHDT and CDR2 YYEEEE come from the germline V gene. V shed 3 bases and J shed 1 base, with 8 bases lying between them.

This clone was seen a handful of times. This sequence joins TRBV4-1 and TRBJ2-7, with D maybe TRBD2 (5 bases). The ends were cut back, 0 bases at V and 0 bases at J, with 12 bases in the middle. CDR3 size: 16 residues. CDR1 is MGHRA and CDR2 is YSYEKL in the germline V gene. The CDR3: CASSQEGGLGSYEQYF. The CDR3, as DNA: TGCGCCAGCAGCCAAGAAGGAGGACTTGGCTCCTACGAGCAGTACTTC.

V and J are TRBV11-2 and TRBJ1-5, with D uncertain. The V end lost 0 bases, the J end lost 0 bases, and 12 bases lay between the germline ends. This CDR3 is built from 17 residues. Per germline, CDR1 SGHAT and CDR2 FQNNGV. The DNA of the CDR3 is TGTGCCAGCAGCTTAGATCTATCAGAGGATAGCAATCAGCCCCAGCATTTT. Protein: CASSLDLSEDSNQPQHF. Full variable domain (rest looked up from reference TRBV11-2 and TRBJ1-5): EAGVAQSPRYKIIEKRQSVAFWCNPISGHATLYWYQQILGQGPKLLIQFQNNGVVDDSQLPKDRFSAERLKGVDSTLKIQPAKLEDSAVYLCASSLDLSEDSNQPQHFGDGTRLSIL.

The chain joins TRBV1 to TRBJ2-1; the DNA was not used to check the table's D call, TRBD2. TRBV1 is shown as a pseudogene. The length of the CDR3 is 14 residues. The CDR3 DNA reads as TGCACCAGCAGCCAACCCATTACGGGGAATGAGCAGTTCTTC. Translation: CTSSQPITGNEQFF.

Concerning this clone itself: The same CDR3 arises from other DNA sequences in this sample as well. The chain is built from TRBV28 and TRBJ1-2; TRBD1 matches at 7 bases. V lost 5 bases to trimming and J lost 2 bases; unmatched junction nucleotides: 5. CDR1 and CDR2 from the germline V gene are MDHEN and SYDVKM. This CDR3 region has 14 residues. The CDR3 coding sequence is TGTGCCAGCAGTCCCTGGACAGGAAACTATGGCTACACCTTC. It specifies CASSPWTGNYGYTF.

This rearrangement joins TRBV28 to TRBJ1-5; D unclear. The CDR3 totals 14 residues. Germline V lookup: CDR1 MDHEN, CDR2 SYDVKM. The V end lost 6 bases, the J end lost 7 bases, and 16 bases lay between the germline ends. CDR3: CASSGRVGRQPQHF. The DNA of the CDR3 is TGTGCCAGCAGCGGCCGCGTCGGACGACAGCCCCAGCATTTT.

This chain connects TRBV10-3 to TRBJ2-2; no firm D call. CDR1 ENHRY and CDR2 SYGVKD come from the germline V gene. V shed 8 bases and J shed 2 bases, with 9 bases lying between them. This CDR3 comprises 13 residues. The CDR3 nucleotides read TGTGCCATCTATTTGACAAACACCGGGGAGCTGTTTTTT. Amino acid sequence: CAIYLTNTGELFF.

J is TRBJ2-7 and V is TRBV4-1; 12 nucleotides match TRBD2. Germline CDR1 and CDR2: MGHRA and YSYEKL. V was clipped by 4 bases and J by 4 bases; unmatched bases: 5. CDR3 length: 15 amino acids. CDR3 DNA sequence: TGCGCCAGCAGCCCCCGACTAGCGGGAGTTTACGAGCAGTACTTC. Its translation is CASSPRLAGVYEQYF.

Comment on this clone: The same CDR3 is also encoded by other DNA sequences in this sample. The chain links TRBV18 to TRBJ2-7, with 11 bases that match TRBD1. Germline lookup yields CDR1 KGHSH and CDR2 LQKENI. V trimming: 6 bases; J trimming: 3 bases; junction bases outside the gene matches: 4. This CDR3 is built from 14 residues. The CDR3 nucleotides read TGTGCCAGCTCGCCCGGGACAGGGGGCTACGAGCAGTACTTC. Its protein product is CASSPGTGGYEQYF.

The gene calls are TRBV4-1 and TRBJ2-1, with D maybe TRBD1 (5 bases). In germline, CDR1 is MGHRA, CDR2 YSYEKL. CDR3 length equals 13 residues. The ends were cut back, 1 base at V and 6 bases at J, with 7 bases in the middle. CDR3 sequence (DNA): TGCGCCAGCAGCCAAGGTCAGGGCAATGAGCAGTTCTTC. As protein: CASSQGQGNEQFF.

The CDR3 DNA sequence: TGTGCCAGCAGTACCCATCACGGGTACACTGAAGCTTTCTTT. Translating it yields CASSTHHGYTEAFF. This chain connects TRBV27 to TRBJ1-1, with D unclear. CDR3 length equals 14 residues. The germline V gene encodes CDR1 MNHEY and CDR2 SMNVEV (reference sequence). V lost 5 bases, J lost 3 bases, and 13 bases lay in between.

V is TRBV6-1 and J is TRBJ1-6, with D uncertain. The germline CDR1 and CDR2 sequences are MNHNS and SASEGT. There are 17 residues in the CDR3. V lost 5 bases and J lost 0, with 14 bases in between. The CDR3 loop is CASSQVLVSSYNSPLHF. CDR3 bases: TGTGCCAGCAGTCAAGTATTGGTTAGCTCCTATAATTCACCCCTCCACTTT.

To note about this clone: Other DNA variants within this sample encode the same CDR3. The chain uses TRBV27 and TRBJ1-5; 7 positions agree with TRBD1. Germline CDR1 is MNHEY and CDR2 is SMNVEV (reference sequence). The CDR3 totals 14 residues. The V segment lost 5 bases and the J segment 2 bases; nucleotides outside the gene matches: 3. The CDR3 loop reads CASSITGGNQPQHF. The CDR3 coding sequence is TGTGCCAGCAGTATCACAGGGGGCAATCAGCCCCAGCATTTT.